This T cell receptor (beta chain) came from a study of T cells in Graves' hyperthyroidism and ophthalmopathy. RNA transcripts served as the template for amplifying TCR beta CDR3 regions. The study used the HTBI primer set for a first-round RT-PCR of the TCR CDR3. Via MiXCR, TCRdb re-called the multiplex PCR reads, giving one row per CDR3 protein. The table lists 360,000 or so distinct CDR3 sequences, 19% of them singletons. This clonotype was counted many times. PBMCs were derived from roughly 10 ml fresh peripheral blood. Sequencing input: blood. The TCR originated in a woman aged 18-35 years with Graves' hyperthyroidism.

The CDR3 DNA is TGTGCCAGCAGCCCCCATGGGGCGGGGACCCCCTACGAGCAGTACTTC. This gives the protein CASSPHGAGTPYEQYF. This sequence joins TRBV7-3 and TRBJ2-7, with D maybe TRBD2 (6 bases). V lost 5 bases and J 2 bases, leaving 19 bases between the germline ends. CDR3 length: 16 residues. Looked up from germline, CDR1 is SGHTA and CDR2 is FQGTGA.